One and the same sample provided the 29 T cell receptor beta chains below, sequenced in a study of CD8+ T cells in alopecia areata. Described treatment: oral pan-JAK inhibitor, 5-10 mg twice daily. cDNA reverse transcribed from extracted RNA served as the sequencing template. TCRdb keeps only in-frame clones here, not all; method: immunoSEQ multiplex PCR. Found here are about 120,000 clones, 50% to 55% of them singletons; the top ten hold roughly 0.5%. Sequenced here: CD4+ T cells sorted from blood, sampled at week 4, from a patient treated with tofacitinib. The receptors derive from a human donor with alopecia areata.

V and J are TRBV2 and TRBJ1-6; D might be TRBD1 (6 bases). Looked up from germline, CDR1 is SNHLY and CDR2 is FYNNEI. V shed 4 bases and J shed 7 bases, with 20 bases lying between them. The CDR3 runs 17 residues. The CDR3 region has the DNA TGTGCCAGCAGTGTAACAGGGTCGGGTATGGGGAATTCACCCCTCCACTTT. Protein sequence: CASSVTGSGMGNSPLHF.

This clone has just a few counts. The rearrangement links TRBV5-1 to TRBJ2-5; D may be TRBD1 (6 bases). Trimming left V 4 bases short and J 5 bases short, with 15 bases between. The V gene's germline CDR1 is SGHRS and CDR2 YFSETQ. The CDR3 is 14 residues long. This CDR3 is CASSPGQPGETQYF. CDR3 nucleotides: TGCGCCAGCAGCCCTGGACAGCCAGGGGAGACCCAGTACTTC. The full variable domain, in which reference TRBV5-1 and TRBJ2-5 provide the parts outside the CDR3, is KAGVTQTPRYLIKTRGQQVTLSCSPISGHRSVSWYQQTPGQGLQFLFEYFSETQRNKGNFPGRFSGRQFSNSRSEMNVSTLELGDSALYLCASSPGQPGETQYFGPGTRLLVL.

V usage is TRBV29-1 and J usage is TRBJ2-4; D may match TRBD1 or TRBD2 (5 bases each). The germline V gene has CDR1 SQVTM and CDR2 ANQGSEA. The V and J ends lost 4 bases and 8 bases respectively, with 15 bases between them. The CDR3 extends over 13 amino acids. Written as DNA, the CDR3 is TGCAGCGTTGGTAGGCAGGGAGACGACATTCAGTACTTC. This encodes CSVGRQGDDIQYF.

In this sample, this clone turned up a few times. The chain couples TRBV21-1 to TRBJ2-1; TRBD2, as called in the table, went unchecked against the DNA. TRBV21-1 constitutes a pseudogene. The CDR3 totals 15 residues. The CDR3 DNA reads as TGTGCCAGCAGCAATGGGGCTAGCGGGAAAAATGAGCAGTTCTTC. This codes for CASSNGASGKNEQFF.

The chain uses TRBV11-2 and TRBJ2-2, with D possibly being TRBD2 (6 bases). The length of the CDR3 is 15 residues. Germline CDR1 is SGHAT and CDR2 is FQNNGV. V was shortened by 1 base and J by 1 base, with 7 bases between the two germline ends. Here the CDR3 DNA reads TGTGCCAGCAGCTTAGGACTAGGGAACACCGGGGAGCTGTTTTTT. It yields the protein CASSLGLGNTGELFF.

V is TRBV30 and J is TRBJ2-3, with 8 bases that match TRBD2. The CDR3 loop spans 17 amino acids. Germline V gene data show CDR1 as GTSNPN and CDR2 as SVGIG (reference sequence). V gave up 8 bases and J gave up 2 bases; unmatched junction bases: 18. The CDR3 nucleotides read TGTGCCATCCGACCGGGACTAGGCCTGGGAACCACAGATACGCAGTATTTT. Encoded protein: CAIRPGLGLGTTDTQYF.

V and J are TRBV5-1 and TRBJ2-7; D perhaps matches TRBD1 (5 bases). The CDR3 extends over 14 amino acids. Germline CDR1 SGHRS, CDR2 YFSETQ. Trimming took 2 bases from V and 3 from J, leaving 12 bases between them. As DNA, the CDR3 is TGCGCCAGCAGCTTAAGCTCGACAGACTACGAGCAGTACTTC. This sequence encodes CASSLSSTDYEQYF.

V and J are TRBV4-1 and TRBJ2-2, with 8 bases lining up with TRBD1. Germline lookup yields CDR1 MGHRA and CDR2 YSYEKL. The junction had 5 bases not matched to a gene; V was cut back by 5 bases and J by 3 bases. The CDR3 is made up of 15 amino acids. DNA of the CDR3: TGCGCCAGCAGCGAGACAGGGGAGGACACCGGGGAGCTGTTTTTT. This codes for CASSETGEDTGELFF.

The chain is built from TRBV5-1 and TRBJ1-5, with 8 bases fitting TRBD1. The junction had 3 bases not matched to a gene; V was cut back by 4 bases and J by 0 bases. The CDR3 totals 15 residues. CDR1 and CDR2 (germline): SGHRS, YFSETQ. In nucleotides, the CDR3 is TGCGCCAGCAGCCCGACAGGGGATAGCAATCAGCCCCAGCATTTT. Translating it yields CASSPTGDSNQPQHF.

This clone has only one observation. J is TRBJ1-5 and V is TRBV30; a possible D gene is TRBD1 (6 bases). This CDR3 has 13 amino acids. Germline assignment: CDR1 GTSNPN and CDR2 SVGIG (reference sequence). Trimming pared 5 bases from V and 3 bases from J, leaving 11 bases between. CDR3 residues: CAWAGTHNQPQHF. In DNA, the CDR3 is TGTGCCTGGGCCGGGACACACAATCAGCCCCAGCATTTT.

The gene calls are TRBV19 and TRBJ1-6; possibly TRBD1 for D (6 bases). The V end was cut by 2 bases, the J end by 8 bases, with 10 bases between. This CDR3 spans 14 amino acids. The V gene's germline CDR1 is LNHDA and CDR2 SQIVND (reference sequence). CDR3 residues: CASSITGTDSPLHF. CDR3 nucleotide sequence: TGTGCCAGTAGTATAACAGGGACGGATTCACCCCTCCACTTT.

The J gene is TRBJ2-1, the V gene TRBV9; 12 bases match TRBD2. CDR1 is SGDLS, CDR2 YYNGEE, per germline. The CDR3 totals 18 residues. The junction had 4 bases not matched to a gene; V was cut back by 0 bases and J by 0 bases. The CDR3 region is CASSVGLAGGSSYNEQFF. CDR3 nucleotide sequence: TGTGCCAGCAGCGTAGGGCTAGCGGGGGGGAGCTCCTACAATGAGCAGTTCTTC.

The chain links TRBV4-2 to TRBJ1-1, with D perhaps TRBD1 (5 bases). Deletions cut 0 bases from V and 11 bases from J, with 13 bases between. The CDR3 contains 13 residues. Looked up from germline, CDR1 is LGHNA and CDR2 is YNFKEQ. CDR3 region: CASSQEGGGVAFF. CDR3 coding DNA: TGTGCCAGCAGCCAAGAGGGGGGAGGGGTGGCTTTCTTT.

This sequence joins TRBV10-3 and TRBJ1-1; tentatively, D is TRBD1 (5 bases). V lost 6 bases and J 1 base, leaving 12 bases between the germline ends. The CDR3 runs 14 residues. Germline CDR1 and CDR2: ENHRY and SYGVKD. The CDR3 sequence is CAISPLGANTEAFF. The CDR3 DNA reads TGTGCCATCAGCCCCCTAGGGGCGAACACTGAAGCTTTCTTT.

V usage is TRBV5-1 and J usage is TRBJ1-5; 8 bases agree with TRBD1. CDR3 length equals 15 residues. The trim removed 0 bases at V and 2 bases at J, leaving 1 base unmatched. The V gene's germline CDR1 is SGHRS and CDR2 YFSETQ. The CDR3 is CASSLEGQGNQPQHF. DNA for the CDR3: TGCGCCAGCAGCTTGGAGGGACAGGGCAATCAGCCCCAGCATTTT.

The genes are TRBV5-6 and TRBJ2-7, with 9 bases identical to TRBD1. CDR1 and CDR2 (germline): SGHDT, YYEEEE. This CDR3 is built from 15 residues. V lost 0 bases to trimming and J lost 5 bases; unmatched junction nucleotides: 6. The CDR3 spells CASSLEGTGFNEQYF. The DNA for the CDR3 is TGTGCCAGCAGCTTGGAGGGGACAGGGTTCAACGAGCAGTACTTC. The whole variable domain, filled in from reference TRBV5-6 and TRBJ2-7, reads DAGVTQSPTHLIKTRGQQVTLRCSPKSGHDTVSWYQQALGQGPQFIFQYYEEEERQRGNFPDRFSGHQFPNYSSELNVNALLLGDSALYLCASSLEGTGFNEQYFGPGTRLTVT.

This clone came up once. The chain uses TRBV29-1 and TRBJ2-1; 9 bases are a match to TRBD2. The V gene's germline CDR1 is SQVTM and CDR2 ANQGSEA. The CDR3 runs to 15 residues. With 0 bases clipped from V and 4 bases from J, the junction kept 4 bases outside the gene matches. The CDR3 coding sequence is TGCAGCGTTGAAGATCTAAGCGGGAGGTACAATGAGCAGTTCTTC. Its translation: CSVEDLSGRYNEQFF.

The CDR3 region has the DNA TGTGCCAGCAGCCGCCAAAACATTCCCGCAGAGACCCAGTACTTC. Its protein product is CASSRQNIPAETQYF. The chain is built from TRBV14 and TRBJ2-5, with unresolved D. Germline CDR1 reads SGHDN; CDR2 reads FVKESK. There are 15 residues in the CDR3. The V end was cut by 4 bases, the J end by 4 bases, with 16 bases between. Filled out from reference TRBV14 and TRBJ2-5, the complete variable domain reads EAGVTQFPSHSVIEKGQTVTLRCDPISGHDNLYWYRRVMGKEIKFLLHFVKESKQDESGMPNNRFLAERTGGTYSTLKVQPAELEDSGVYFCASSRQNIPAETQYFGPGTRLLVL.

This clone was recorded only once. The V call is TRBV30, the J call TRBJ2-5; D is perhaps TRBD1 or TRBD2 (5 bases each). The V gene lost 1 base and the J gene lost 7 bases, with 13 bases spanning the gap. The length of the CDR3 is 13 residues. Per the germline V gene, CDR1 is GTSNPN and CDR2 is SVGIG (reference sequence). For the CDR3, the DNA is TGTGCCTGGAGTGATGGGGGAGAGGGGACCCAGTACTTC. Its translation: CAWSDGGEGTQYF.

CDR3 region: CSVGWYTF. Written as DNA, the CDR3 is TGCAGCGTTGGATGGTACACCTTC. The chain recombines TRBV29-1 with TRBJ1-2; D not resolved. Germline V CDR1 and CDR2: SQVTM, ANQGSEA. V was cut by 4 bases and J by 11 bases, with 5 bases left in between. This CDR3 has 8 residues.

This sequence joins TRBV30 and TRBJ1-2; D is uncertain. The germline V gene has CDR1 GTSNPN and CDR2 SVGIG (reference sequence). V was clipped by 1 base and J by 8 bases, with 8 bases between them. This CDR3 contains 11 residues. The CDR3 nucleotides read TGTGCCTGGAGTGGATGGGGAGGCTACACCTTC. It codes for CAWSGWGGYTF.

This clone has only a few counts. This chain links TRBV5-1 with TRBJ2-7, with D perhaps matching TRBD2 (6 bases). This CDR3 is 15 amino acids long. Germline CDR1 SGHRS, CDR2 YFSETQ. Trimming took 4 bases from V and 3 from J, leaving 17 bases between them. The CDR3, as DNA: TGCGCCAGCAGCCCCCGGGACTCCGGGTTCTACGAGCAGTACTTC. Its translation: CASSPRDSGFYEQYF. Filled out from reference TRBV5-1 and TRBJ2-7, the complete variable domain reads KAGVTQTPRYLIKTRGQQVTLSCSPISGHRSVSWYQQTPGQGLQFLFEYFSETQRNKGNFPGRFSGRQFSNSRSEMNVSTLELGDSALYLCASSPRDSGFYEQYFGPGTRLTVT.

The sample holds a few counts of this clone. The V and J genes are TRBV11-2 and TRBJ2-7; TRBD2 might be the D (6 bases). In germline, CDR1 is SGHAT, CDR2 FQNNGV. There are 12 residues in the CDR3. The V end was cut by 3 bases, the J end by 4 bases, with 7 bases between. The CDR3 nucleotides read TGTGCCAGCAGCTTTAGCGGTTACGAGCAGTACTTC. Amino acid sequence: CASSFSGYEQYF.

This clone has just a few counts. The V call is TRBV5-1, the J call TRBJ2-7, with D perhaps TRBD2 (6 bases). CDR1 is SGHRS, CDR2 YFSETQ, per germline. V shed 4 bases and J shed 1 base, with 6 bases lying between them. The CDR3 extends over 12 amino acids. DNA for the CDR3: TGCGCCAGCAGCGGGACTTCCTACGAGCAGTACTTC. This sequence encodes CASSGTSYEQYF. The full variable domain, with the rest looked up from reference TRBV5-1 and TRBJ2-7, is KAGVTQTPRYLIKTRGQQVTLSCSPISGHRSVSWYQQTPGQGLQFLFEYFSETQRNKGNFPGRFSGRQFSNSRSEMNVSTLELGDSALYLCASSGTSYEQYFGPGTRLTVT.

The chain couples TRBV6-6 to TRBJ2-7; no firm D call. Trimming left V 6 bases short and J 3 bases short, with 6 bases between. The CDR3 extends over 11 amino acids. Germline V CDR1 and CDR2: MNHNY, SVGAGI (reference sequence). The CDR3, as DNA: TGTGCCAGCAGCCCCGACTACGAGCAGTACTTC. It specifies CASSPDYEQYF.

A few counts support this clone. Here the CDR3 reads CAWSVQWASRGYTF. The CDR3 nucleotides read TGTGCCTGGAGTGTCCAGTGGGCCAGTAGAGGCTACACCTTC. The rearrangement uses TRBV30 and TRBJ1-2; D is undetermined. The length of the CDR3 is 14 residues. Germline loops: CDR1 GTSNPN, CDR2 SVGIG (reference sequence). Trimming stripped 0 bases from V and 8 bases from J, with 16 bases between.

This clone was seen a single time. The chain is built from TRBV30 and TRBJ1-5; no clear D gene. The length of the CDR3 is 13 residues. V was shortened by 1 base and J by 0 bases, with 4 bases between the two germline ends. Germline V gives CDR1 GTSNPN, CDR2 SVGIG (reference sequence). CDR3 DNA: TGTGCCTGGAGTGCGAGTAGCAATCAGCCCCAGCATTTT. It is translated as CAWSASSNQPQHF.

This clone has just a few counts. The chain has TRBV14 and TRBJ2-6; 8 positions agree with TRBD1. The junction had 5 bases not matched to a gene; V was cut back by 4 bases and J by 0 bases. From germline, CDR1 is SGHDN and CDR2 FVKESK. The CDR3 is made up of 17 amino acids. This CDR3 is CASSPIRGRSGANVLTF. Written as DNA, the CDR3 is TGTGCCAGCAGCCCAATCAGGGGGCGCTCTGGGGCCAACGTCCTGACTTTC.

This clone showed up just a few times. V and J are TRBV11-1 and TRBJ1-4, with D unclear. The V end was cut by 2 bases, the J end by 5 bases, with 9 bases between. CDR3 length: 14 residues. Germline values: CDR1 SGHAT, CDR2 FQDESV (reference sequence). The CDR3 DNA reads TGTGCCAGCAGCTTACGTGACCAAAATGAAAAACTGTTTTTT. Amino acid sequence: CASSLRDQNEKLFF.